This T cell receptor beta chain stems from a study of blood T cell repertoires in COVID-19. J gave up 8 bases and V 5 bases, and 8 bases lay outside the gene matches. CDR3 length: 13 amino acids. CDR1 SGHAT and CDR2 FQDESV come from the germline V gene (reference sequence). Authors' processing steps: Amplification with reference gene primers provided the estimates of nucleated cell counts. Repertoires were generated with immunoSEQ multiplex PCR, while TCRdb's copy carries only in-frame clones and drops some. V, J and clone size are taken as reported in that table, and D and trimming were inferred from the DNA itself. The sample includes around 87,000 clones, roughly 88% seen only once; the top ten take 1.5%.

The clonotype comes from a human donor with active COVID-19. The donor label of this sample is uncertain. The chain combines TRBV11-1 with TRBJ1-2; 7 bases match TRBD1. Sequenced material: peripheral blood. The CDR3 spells CASSIRQGLGYTF. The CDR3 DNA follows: TGTGCCAGCAGCATTAGACAGGGATTGGGCTACACCTTC.